Listed below are T cell receptor beta chains from one sample, sequenced in a study of T cell repertoires in cytomegalovirus infection. These receptors' targets are unknown. TCRdb re-called the reads through MiXCR, storing one row per CDR3 protein. The data show some 800,000 distinct CDR3 sequences, approximately 30% seen once. The input for sequencing was cultured CD8+ T cells from PBMCs, taken from culture after CMV antigen stimulation. These receptors were taken from a human donor in good health (CMV status not recorded). Some clones in this sample may be carry-over from other donors' samples. Both conserved end residues are part of each CDR3. Each record gives: CDR3 length, J gene, D gene, V gene, clone size, CDR3 protein, CDR3 DNA. D genes are given only for firm matches. The size of a clone is reported for some rows only, either as once, few or many, or as a class for expanded clones.

18,TRBJ2-3,-,TRBV20-1,many,CSVPSRYGRGRDTDTQYF,TGCAGTGTACCCTCCCGTTATGGGAGGGGGCGAGATACAGATACGCAGTATTTT
12,TRBJ2-2,-,TRBV7-9,many,CASSSPSRELFF,TGTGCCAGCAGCTCCCCTAGCAGGGAGCTGTTTTTT
16,TRBJ2-4,TRBD2,TRBV12-5,-,CASGWTSGGRTDIQYF,TGTGCTAGTGGGTGGACTAGCGGGGGCCGGACTGACATTCAGTACTTC
23,TRBJ2-4,TRBD2,TRBV11-2,few,CASSLVPSGGQGPKSLAKNIQYF,TGTGCCAGCAGCTTAGTTCCGAGCGGGGGGCAAGGGCCTAAAAGTCTAGCCAAAAACATTCAGTACTTC
14,TRBJ2-7,TRBD1,TRBV14,-,CASSHLDRAYEQYF,TGTGCCAGCAGCCACTTGGACAGGGCCTACGAGCAGTACTTC
14,TRBJ1-1,-,TRBV12-3/TRBV12-4,many,CASRPQGRDTEAFF,TGTGCCAGCAGACCGCAGGGGAGGGACACTGAAGCTTTCTTT
17,TRBJ2-1,TRBD1,TRBV6-1,few,CASSDWSGDSTYNEQFF,TGTGCCAGCAGTGACTGGTCAGGGGACAGTACCTACAATGAGCAGTTCTTC
17,TRBJ1-1,-,TRBV12-5,few,CASGFGTETFMNTEAFF,TGTGCTAGTGGTTTTGGGACCGAGACCTTTATGAACACTGAAGCTTTCTTT
15,TRBJ1-2,TRBD1,TRBV4-1,few,CASSPDEGAVRGYTF,TGCGCCAGCAGCCCCGACGAGGGGGCGGTCAGAGGCTACACCTTC
16,TRBJ2-7,TRBD1,TRBV27,-,CASSPSQGEEAYEQYF,TGTGCCAGCAGTCCGTCACAGGGGGAGGAGGCCTACGAGCAGTACTTC
16,TRBJ2-1,TRBD2,TRBV6-1,many,CASRGTSGAPYNEQFF,TGTGCCAGCAGGGGGACTAGCGGGGCACCCTACAATGAGCAGTTCTTC
12,TRBJ1-2,TRBD1,TRBV29-1,-,CSVAGGPYGYTF,TGCAGCGTTGCAGGGGGCCCCTATGGCTACACCTTC
13,TRBJ2-5,TRBD2,TRBV2,-,CASWDGGGETQYF,TGTGCCAGCTGGGACGGGGGGGGAGAGACCCAGTACTTC
13,TRBJ2-7,-,TRBV25-1,-,CASSEPGSYEQYF,TGTGCCAGCAGTGAACCCGGAAGCTACGAGCAGTACTTC